Presented here are 20 T cell receptor beta chains from one specimen sequenced in a study of tumor and adjacent non-tumor tissue in lung cancer. A modified ARM-PCR protocol with three rounds of nested PCR amplified TCRbeta. A single record per CDR3 protein comes from TCRdb applying MiXCR to the multiplex PCR reads. The data show approximately 110,000 distinct CDR3 sequences, 75% seen once. The template was RNA from unsorted bulk tissue. The sample taken for sequencing was lung tumor tissue. All receptors come from a woman aged 55-69 years with non-small cell lung cancer.

On this clonotype: At one end, the junction sequence differs from germline, possibly due to a read error. In DNA form, the CDR3 reads TGCAGTGCTACCCACGGACAGGGATACGATGAGCAGATCTTC. This codes for CSATHGQGYDEQIF. The rearrangement links TRBV20-1 to TRBJ2-1; 8 nucleotides match TRBD1. Per the germline V gene, CDR1 is DFQATT and CDR2 is SNEGSKA (reference sequence). The CDR3 contains 14 residues.

This clonotype was seen at least ten times. The V and J genes are TRBV4-1 and TRBJ2-2, with D possibly matching TRBD2 (5 bases). V lost 3 bases and J lost 5, with 7 bases in between. CDR3 size: 13 residues. Germline CDR1 and CDR2: MGHRA and YSYEKL. In DNA, the CDR3 is TGCGCCAGCAGCCAGGACTGGACCGGGGAGCTGTTTTTT. Translating gives CASSQDWTGELFF.

Concerning this clonotype itself: With a much larger clone just one base away, this may be a read error. This chain links TRBV6-6 with TRBJ2-5; 13 bases are shared with TRBD2. This CDR3 spans 15 amino acids. Per germline, CDR1 MNHNY and CDR2 SVGAGI (reference sequence). The CDR3 sequence: CASSDAGLAGESQYF. The CDR3 bases are TGTGCCAGCAGCGATGCAGGACTAGCGGGAGAGTCCCAGTACTTC.

The table lists this clonotype with a count of one. One junction end disagrees with the germline gene, perhaps due to a read error. This chain's CDR3 is CASTSETSSTDMQYF. DNA of the CDR3: TGTGCCAGCACCTCCGAGACTTCTAGCACAGATATGCAGTATTTT. The rearrangement joins TRBV6-2 or TRBV6-3 to TRBJ2-3, with D tentatively TRBD2 (5 bases). CDR3 length: 15 residues. Germline loops: CDR1 MNHEY, CDR2 SVGEGT.

Comments on this clonotype: Relative to the germline gene, one junction end is altered; a read error may explain this. V is TRBV28 and J is TRBJ2-7, with a tentative D call TRBD1 (5 bases). Germline loops: CDR1 MDHEN, CDR2 SYDVKM. The CDR3 has 18 residues. The CDR3 DNA reads as TGTGCCAGCAGTGTGGGGTCAGTAAAAGGGGCGAATCCCTACGAGCAGTATTTC. Protein sequence: CASSVGSVKGANPYEQYF.

This clonotype was observed a single time. At one end the junction does not follow the germline gene, possibly because of a read error. V usage is TRBV4-2 and J usage is TRBJ2-1; TRBD2 matches at 10 bases. This CDR3 has 17 residues. Germline V CDR1 and CDR2: LGHNA, YNFKEQ. DNA of the CDR3: TGTGCCTGCAGCCAGGCAATCATTAGCGGGGGGATGAATGAACAGTTATTC. Protein: CACSQAIISGGMNEQLF.

With respect to this clonotype: This clone may be a read error of a much larger clone one base away. The V call is TRBV12-3 or TRBV12-4, the J call TRBJ2-7; 10 bases agree with TRBD1. The CDR3 is 13 residues long. The CDR3: CASSRDRGYEPYF. The CDR3 DNA is TGTGCCAGCAGTCGGGACAGGGGCTACGAGCCGTACTTC.

With respect to this clonotype: A much larger clone sits a single nucleotide away, making a read error possible. V and J are TRBV4-3 and TRBJ1-3, with D possibly being TRBD1 (6 bases). Germline CDR1 LGHNA, CDR2 YSLEER. CDR3 size: 15 residues. CDR3 residues: CTSSPIPGAGVPIYF. In DNA, the CDR3 is TGCACCAGCAGCCCGATACCGGGGGCAGGGGTTCCCATATATTTT.

In the case of this clonotype: This clone may be a read error of a much larger clone one base away. The J gene is TRBJ1-5, the V gene TRBV20-1, with TRBD1 identical over 12 bases. Germline lookup yields CDR1 DFQATT and CDR2 SNEGSKA (reference sequence). V shed 4 bases, J shed 9 bases, and the junction held 10 bases outside the gene matches. The CDR3 has 15 residues. For the CDR3, the DNA is TGCAGTGCTACCGGGACAGGGGGCATCAGTCTGCCCCAGCATTTT. Protein: CSATGTGGISLPQHF.

As concerns this clonotype: At one end, the junction sequence differs from germline, possibly due to a read error. The rearrangement links TRBV11-3 to TRBJ2-3; D possibly matches TRBD1 or TRBD2 (5 bases each). This CDR3 has 18 amino acids. Germline V gene data show CDR1 as SGHNT and CDR2 as YENEEA. The CDR3 coding sequence is TGTGCCAACAGCCAGTGGGACCCACCAATTACAACAAGAGATACGCACTATTTT. Residues: CANSQWDPPITTRDTHYF.

V usage is TRBV29-1 and J usage is TRBJ1-5, with D possibly matching TRBD1 (5 bases). The CDR3 extends over 13 amino acids. Germline CDR1 reads SQVTM; CDR2 reads ANQGSEA. Trimming left V 6 bases short and J 6 bases short, with 15 bases between. Written as DNA, the CDR3 is TGCAGCGTGGACACCACTCGAAGTCAGCCCCAGCATTTT. Amino acids: CSVDTTRSQPQHF.

This clonotype is termed medium-sized (0.01 to 0.1%). The chain carries TRBV11-3 and TRBJ2-5, with D possibly being TRBD2 (6 bases). V was shortened by 2 bases and J by 5 bases, with 18 bases between the two germline ends. The CDR3 contains 16 residues. In germline, CDR1 is SGHNT, CDR2 YENEEA. CDR3 sequence reads: CASSLRPGPGRETQYF. As DNA, the CDR3 is TGTGCCAGCAGCTTAAGGCCGGGCCCAGGGAGGGAGACCCAGTACTTC. Complete variable domain (other parts from reference TRBV11-3 and TRBJ2-5): EAGVVQSPRYKIIEKKQPVAFWCNPISGHNTLYWYLQNLGQGPELLIRYENEEAVDDSQLPKDRFSAERLKGVDSTLKIQPAELGDSAVYLCASSLRPGPGRETQYFGPGTRLLVL.

A note on this clonotype: A much larger clone differs by one base, so this may be a read error. The chain joins TRBV12-3 or TRBV12-4 to TRBJ1-2, with 8 bases identical to TRBD1. The CDR3 is 12 amino acids. Trimming cost V 6 bases and J 9 bases; bases outside gene matches: 6. CDR3 protein: CASRPDRGSYTF. CDR3 sequence (DNA): TGTGCCAGCAGGCCCGACAGGGGAAGCTACACCTTC.

Comments on this clonotype: Just one base apart from a much larger clone, this may be a read error. V is TRBV6-1 and J is TRBJ2-4; D ambiguous. Germline V gene sequence: CDR1 MNHNS, CDR2 SASEGT. This CDR3 spans 16 amino acids. Between the trimmed V and J ends, which lost 5 bases and 0 bases, there was a span of 14 bases. The CDR3 here is CASSSPDGLAKNIQYF. Written as DNA, the CDR3 is TGTGCCAGCAGTTCGCCTGACGGCTTAGCCAAAAACATTCAGTACTTC.

Remarks on this clonotype: A much larger clone differs from this one at a single base, so this may be a read error. The chain couples TRBV29-1 to TRBJ2-3; no definite D call. The CDR3 has 14 amino acids. The germline V gene encodes CDR1 SQVTM and CDR2 ANQGSEA. Deletions cut 5 bases from V and 2 bases from J, with 14 bases between. CDR3 in amino acids: CSVSADRYTDTQYF. In nucleotides, the CDR3 is TGCAGCGTTTCTGCGGACCGCTACACAGATACGCAGTATTTT.

The chain carries TRBV20-1 and TRBJ2-1; no clear D. Germline loops: CDR1 DFQATT, CDR2 SNEGSKA (reference sequence). V was clipped by 0 bases and J by 0 bases, with 9 bases between them. This CDR3 has 15 amino acids. The CDR3 region is CSARDPVDSYNEQFF. The CDR3 bases are TGCAGTGCTAGAGATCCGGTAGACTCCTACAATGAGCAGTTCTTC.

The V gene is TRBV20-1, the J gene TRBJ1-5; D is unclear. The CDR3 is 14 amino acids. V lost 4 bases, J lost 4 bases, and 14 bases lay in between. The V gene's germline CDR1 is DFQATT and CDR2 SNEGSKA (reference sequence). As DNA, the CDR3 is TGCAGTGCTAAAATTTTTGGGAGTAATCAGCCCCAGCATTTT. It translates to CSAKIFGSNQPQHF.

In regard to this clonotype: This CDR3 fails to terminate in the conserved phenylalanine or tryptophan, so it likely reflects a read error. The chain uses TRBV4-1 and TRBJ2-7; the D gene is possibly TRBD1 (6 bases). Trimming pared 4 bases from V and 2 bases from J, leaving 21 bases between. Germline V lookup: CDR1 MGHRA, CDR2 YSYEKL. The CDR3 is made up of 17 amino acids. As DNA, the CDR3 is TGCGCCAGCAGCCCTACTCCATTAGGAAAGGGGGCCTACGAGCAGTACTTA. Translating gives CASSPTPLGKGAYEQYL.

Turning to this clonotype: It may be a read error: a sequence one base away is much more abundant. The genes are TRBV20-1 and TRBJ2-5; TRBD1 might be the D (6 bases). V was clipped by 4 bases and J by 5 bases, with 11 bases between them. Germline V gene sequence: CDR1 DFQATT, CDR2 SNEGSKA (reference sequence). CDR3 length: 12 amino acids. DNA for the CDR3: TGCAGTGCTAATGGGGGCGTGGAGACCCAGTACTTC. Protein product: CSANGGVETQYF.

This clonotype occurred a few times. V and J are TRBV13 and TRBJ2-7, with TRBD1 matching 8 bases. Germline trimming cut 5 bases from V and 3 bases from J; bases unmatched to any gene: 9. This CDR3 contains 15 residues. CDR1 is PRHDT and CDR2 is FYEKMQ in the germline V gene (reference sequence). The CDR3 DNA is TGTGCCAGCAGCGCCCCGGGACAGGCCTTCTACGAGCAGTACTTC. It encodes CASSAPGQAFYEQYF.